This T cell receptor (beta chain) was documented in a study of identical twins. The study's findings and limits: For out-of-frame beta sequences, excess twin sharing was weaker. Not following the same donors, the study drew its conclusions from cross-sectional statistical analysis.

TCRdb used MiXCR to reprocess the 5' RACE reads, holding one entry per CDR3 protein. The table has fewer than 650,000 distinct CDR3 sequences, less than 9% seen once. The CDR3 is made up of 14 amino acids. V shed 3 bases and J shed 4 bases, with 12 bases lying between them. This clonotype has ten or more counts. Its antigen remains unidentified. These records were also assigned to another study, of yellow fever vaccine responses in identical twins. That source notes: Reportedly, twins showed a vaccine T cell response that looked partly convergent and partly personalized.

The V call is TRBV12-3 or TRBV12-4, the J call TRBJ1-2; the D gene is possibly TRBD1 (6 bases). Sequenced material: PBMCs. The source of this sequence is a woman younger than 30 in good health. This chain's CDR3 is CASSFGRGGYGYTF. CDR3 DNA: TGTGCCAGCAGTTTTGGCAGGGGTGGCTATGGCTACACCTTC.